A selection of T cell receptor beta chains follows, all from one sample in a study of T cell responses to AZD1222 COVID-19 vaccine. Clones were sequenced by immunoSEQ multiplex PCR, and TCRdb holds only the in-frame ones, with some missing. Of 200,000 or so clones listed, roughly 93% were seen once; the top ten hold 7.5% to 9.5%. Sequenced material: peripheral blood, taken on day 0 of AZD1222 vaccination. The source is an adult in good health. Each CDR3 is given with its conserved first and last residue. The order of the fields is V gene, J gene, CDR3 length, CDR3 protein.

>TRBV9|TRBJ2-5|14
CASSQGAGQETQYF
>TRBV30|TRBJ2-5|13
CAWSVFGGETQYF
>TRBV5-1|TRBJ1-1|14
CASSATGRHTEAFF
>TRBV27|TRBJ1-1|14
CASSPSDRGTEAFF
>TRBV3-1/TRBV3-2|TRBJ2-1|16
CASSQDWGTGYNEQFF
>TRBV5-4|TRBJ1-1|16
CASSPSPDRGDTEAFF
>TRBV19|TRBJ1-1|13
CACTGMLGTEAFF
>TRBV5-4|TRBJ2-1|15
CASSLSGSAYNEQFF
>TRBV11-2|TRBJ2-1|16
CATGLAGLSSYNEQFF
>TRBV11-3|TRBJ2-1|13
CASSLDFRDEQFF
>TRBV3-1/TRBV3-2|TRBJ2-7|14
CASSQMGRSYEQYF
>TRBV19|TRBJ1-2|13
CASSIGSDYGYTF
>TRBV4-1|TRBJ2-1|12
CASSQDGREQFF
>TRBV19|TRBJ1-3|15
CASTPQGVVGNTIYF
>TRBV7-9|TRBJ1-1|14
CASRSDSMNTEAFF
>TRBV6-4|TRBJ2-1|14
CASSGSGSSNEQFF
>TRBV11-2|TRBJ2-1|16
CASSSPGQGYYNEQFF